This TCR beta chain stems from a study of T cells in Graves' hyperthyroidism and ophthalmopathy. The V end lost 2 bases, the J end lost 8 bases, and 18 bases lay between the germline ends. The germline CDR1 and CDR2 sequences are GTSNPN and SVGIG (reference sequence). The CDR3 runs 14 residues. There were TCR beta CDR3 regions amplified from RNA transcripts. The primer set for the first-round RT-PCR of the TCR CDR3 was HTBI. TCRdb reanalysed the multiplex PCR reads using MiXCR and keeps one entry per CDR3 protein. Of hundreds of thousands of distinct CDR3 sequences detected, 14% to 15% appear once; the ten largest clones hold 4.3%.

This receptor was identified in a woman aged 35 to 49 with Graves' ophthalmopathy. The specimen was blood. The rearrangement joins TRBV30 to TRBJ1-2; D gene ambiguous. CDR3 region: CAWSPGRPGGGYTF. CDR3 in DNA: TGTGCCTGGAGTCCCGGACGGCCTGGAGGGGGCTACACCTTC.